This T cell receptor (beta chain) was recovered during a study of T-cell reconstitution after alpha-beta-depleted transplantation in children. Study conclusions and caveats: Several hundred rapidly expanded clones from non-depleted graft cells reportedly supplied alpha-beta T cells about two months post-transplant. By one year post-transplant, T-cell counts and diversity largely arose from T cells that were newly produced.

TCRbeta library construction was performed incorporating unique molecular identifiers. TCRdb analysed the PCR reads with MiXCR anew, one entry per CDR3 protein. This table has roughly 70,000 distinct CDR3 sequences, roughly 4.9% appearing once. This clonotype was counted many times. Its cognate antigen is unknown. The germline V and J ends were trimmed by 1 base and 8 bases, with 18 bases remaining between them. There are 16 residues in the CDR3. Per germline, CDR1 MGHRA and CDR2 YSYEKL. The J gene is TRBJ2-1, the V gene TRBV4-1; no reliable D call. The receptor was isolated from a boy under two years old who had a stem cell transplant for acute myeloid leukemia, so the T cells may come from the graft donor. The sample was PBMCs, mostly from graft donor cells, taken 180 days after TCRalphabeta/CD19-depleted stem cell transplant. The CDR3 nucleotides read TGCGCCAGCAGCCAAGTGAAATGGCAGGCAGGCGATGAGCAGTTCTTC. It is translated as CASSQVKWQAGDEQFF.